This paragraph reports one TCR beta chain. This clonotype was seen at least ten times. What this receptor recognizes is not known. Base quality data are lacking; no much larger clone is found one base away. The data were obtained in a study of Graves' ophthalmopathy and Graves' hyperthyroidism (dated by TCRdb to the late 2010s). Study-level background: Peripheral blood was collected at initial diagnosis, before any treatment. Once sampling was done, hyperthyroidism patients were given methimazole at a starting dose of 30 mg daily, while ophthalmopathy patients were given high-dose intravenous methylprednisolone. In total, some 130 blood samples were TCR-sequenced: approximately 40 ophthalmopathy, around 75 hyperthyroidism and around 17 hyperthyroidism-to-ophthalmopathy patients. A discovery set of 100 patients (approximately 42 ophthalmopathy, 55 to 60 stable hyperthyroidism) was enrolled to explore V-J signatures distinguishing ophthalmopathy from hyperthyroidism. For training and testing, the 80 to 100 patients in the discovery cohort were randomly divided in a 7:3 ratio. T-cell repertoires of thyroid tissue and blood were compared in six hyperthyroidism patients. The study used TCR beta repertoire signatures to distinguish Graves' ophthalmopathy from Graves' hyperthyroidism and to predict progression to ophthalmopathy. For independent validation, a separate cohort was made up of some 19 hyperthyroidism patients plus 17 patients who later progressed from hyperthyroidism to ophthalmopathy.

From the cysteine through the phenylalanine, the CDR3 covers 14 amino acids. The retained sequence is limited to the CDR3, 42 bases, with the frame set at the first base. The germline ends are 13 bases apart after V is trimmed by 5 bases and J by 6 bases. From the germline V gene, CDR1 is MNHEY and CDR2 is SVGEGT. For repertoire sequencing, TCR beta CDR3 regions were amplified from RNA transcripts. The first round of RT-PCR was done with HTBI primers and the Qiagen OneStep RT-PCR kit, and was followed by a second round of multiplex PCR, then size selection and purification. Libraries were sequenced on an Illumina HiSeq2000 using paired-end 100 bp reads. As for the original processing: Reads were processed with SOAPnuke, discarding reads with adapters, uncalled bases, mean Phred below 15, or no exact constant-primer or identifier match. COPE v1.2.5 was used to merge the high-quality paired reads. Each unique nucleotide sequence was defined as a clonotype, and clonotypes were aligned to IMGT TRB V, D and J references with MiTCR v1.1. Only V-J combinations with frequency above 0.0001 were analysed, covering approximately 99% of repertoires. For each V-J combination, a TCR clonal expansion and chaos score was defined as the ratio of F50 clonal expansion to chaos observed in the TCRdist matrix. Welch's t-statistics and random forest were used to narrow the features down to approximately twelve V-J combinations, which were then fed into a naive Bayes classifier. The Morisita-Horn index was used to measure how similar the thyroid and blood repertoires were. TCRdb ran its own pipeline on the public reads, namely fastp trimming at Q25 and MiXCR clone calling, and kept in-frame beta chains. When rows share a CDR3 protein, they turn into one entry using the most common DNA and genes. TCRdb, rather than the study authors, made the V and J calls. The sample table shows almost 400,000 distinct CDR3 sequences, and around 18% are seen once. The leading ten clones occupy roughly 1.5% of the sample.

The research as a whole found: The 13-signature model separated ophthalmopathy from stable hyperthyroidism with over 85% sensitivity and 81.08% specificity in cross-validation, and 80%/75% in the test set. No statistical method was used to predetermine the sample size, and group allocation was not hidden from the investigators. In validation, the model predicted ophthalmopathy progression with more than 55% sensitivity and less than 80% specificity; some twelve predicted patients were CT-confirmed with GO in a median of around 6.5 months. Most expanded thyroid clonotypes with frequency above 0.001 were also detected in blood, suggesting blood repertoires may reflect the thyroid immune response.

Ophthalmopathy patients had moderately to severely active disease, Clinical Activity Score of at least 3, NOSPECS grade of at least 4, and disease duration under 3 months. Patients with other autoimmune diseases, uncontrolled infections, pregnancy or lactation were excluded from the study. Clinical symptoms, serum thyroxine, TRAb, thyroid ultrasound and orbital computed tomography formed the basis of the diagnosis. Ficoll-Paque density gradient centrifugation was used to isolate PBMCs from 8.5 to 10 ml of fresh peripheral blood. Total RNA was extracted using Trizol reagent, and RNA quality was checked on an Agilent 2100 Bioanalyzer.

The source material was peripheral blood. The rearrangement joined TRBV6-2 or TRBV6-3 to TRBJ2-2; perhaps TRBD2 is the D gene, with 6 bases matching. The clonotype was recovered from a woman aged 18-30 years with Graves' ophthalmopathy. Donor details come from another sample of the same person, matched by shared clones. The CDR3 sequence is CASSRDLGAGELFF. The nucleotide sequence is TGTGCCAGCAGTCGGGACTTGGGAGCCGGGGAGCTGTTTTTT.